This T cell receptor beta chain was observed in a study of T-cell memory formation after mild COVID-19. This clonotype was seen more than once but under ten times. From germline, CDR1 is MGHRA and CDR2 YSYEKL. This CDR3 has 15 amino acids. Losses at the gene ends were 0 bases for V and 6 bases for J; bases not matched to a gene: 6. TCRdb re-called the 5' RACE reads through MiXCR, storing one row per CDR3 protein. The sample has under 450,000 distinct CDR3 sequences, 20% to 25% seen once. The chain uses TRBV4-1 and TRBJ2-5; 8 bases match TRBD2. Material for sequencing was PBMCs or a T cell subset sorted from them (not recorded which). This sequence was found in a young man who had mild COVID-19 (a few samples of this study predate the infection). Cell type and time point are not known. The CDR3 DNA reads as TGCGCCAGCAGCCAAGATCCGGGGGGGCCGAAGACCCAGTACTTC. Translated, it gives CASSQDPGGPKTQYF.